The 10 T cell receptor beta chains below were found in one sample sequenced in a study of Graves' ophthalmopathy and Graves' hyperthyroidism. Using RNA transcripts, the TCR beta CDR3 regions were amplified. Investigators did first-round RT-PCR with HTBI primers, then second-round multiplex PCR. Using its own MiXCR run on the multiplex PCR reads, TCRdb lists one record per CDR3 protein. This sample yields nearly 400,000 distinct CDR3 sequences, of which about 16% are seen a single time; 1.5% to 2% belongs to the top ten. Material: peripheral blood. These receptors were taken from a woman in her late teens or twenties with Graves' ophthalmopathy.

This clonotype was observed a single time. This sequence joins TRBV6-2 or TRBV6-3 and TRBJ2-7; perhaps D is TRBD1 or TRBD2 (7 bases each). Trimming took 11 bases from V and 6 from J, leaving 23 bases between them. The CDR3 is 14 residues long. Germline loops: CDR1 MNHEY, CDR2 SVGEGT. CDR3 in amino acids: CAWSPTGRGGEQYF. Here the CDR3 DNA reads TGTGCCTGGAGTCCAACCGGCAGGGGGGGCGAGCAGTACTTC.

In its sample, this clonotype was seen many times. The chain couples TRBV28 to TRBJ2-7; TRBD1 is a possible D gene (5 bases). Between the trimmed V and J ends, which lost 7 bases and 8 bases, there was a span of 24 bases. The CDR3 extends over 15 amino acids. Germline V gives CDR1 MDHEN, CDR2 SYDVKM. Written as DNA, the CDR3 is TGTGCCAGCATCCTAGGGTGGGGCTTTCCCGACCAGCAGTACTTC. It specifies CASILGWGFPDQQYF.

This clonotype has a count of ten or more. The chain has TRBV20-1 and TRBJ2-7; 9 nucleotides match TRBD1. The length of the CDR3 is 13 residues. Germline V gene sequence: CDR1 DFQATT, CDR2 SNEGSKA (reference sequence). The ends lost 6 bases at V and 1 base at J; junction bases unmatched: 4. CDR3 loop: CSAAGTGSYEQYF. DNA for the CDR3: TGCAGTGCGGCCGGGACAGGGTCCTACGAGCAGTACTTC.

Ten or more counts support this clonotype. The gene calls are TRBV11-2 and TRBJ2-3, with 7 bases fitting TRBD1. The CDR3 sequence is 16 residues long. The V gene's germline CDR1 is SGHAT and CDR2 FQNNGV. Trimming cost V 5 bases and J 5 bases; bases outside gene matches: 13. The CDR3 coding sequence is TGTGCCAGCAGCCACCCACGAGGACAGGCTGAAGATACGCAGTATTTT. It translates to CASSHPRGQAEDTQYF.

This clonotype was observed many times. V and J are TRBV20-1 and TRBJ1-6; D gene unclear. This CDR3 spans 12 amino acids. The V and J ends lost 5 bases and 7 bases respectively, with 9 bases between them. Germline CDR1 DFQATT, CDR2 SNEGSKA (reference sequence). CDR3 sequence: CSAQDPNSPLHF. Written as DNA, the CDR3 is TGCAGTGCTCAGGACCCGAATTCACCCCTCCACTTT.

Many counts were recorded for this clonotype. CDR3 amino acids: CASSYRGRDTEAFF. The CDR3, as DNA: TGTGCCAGCAGTTACAGGGGGCGGGACACTGAAGCTTTCTTT. This chain joins TRBV6-5 and TRBJ1-1, with 7 bases lining up with TRBD1. V dropped 2 bases and J dropped 3; count of bases not matched to a gene: 3. The CDR3 is 14 amino acids. Germline CDR1 is MNHEY and CDR2 is SVGAGI.

Ten or more counts support this clonotype. The rearrangement links TRBV27 to TRBJ2-7; tentatively, D is TRBD2 (8 bases). V shed 3 bases and J shed 0 bases, with 15 bases lying between them. Germline CDR1 is MNHEY and CDR2 is SMNVEV (reference sequence). The CDR3 contains 16 residues. The CDR3 sequence is CASSFTRGDSSYEQYF. The CDR3 DNA sequence: TGTGCCAGCAGTTTTACGCGGGGGGACAGCTCCTACGAGCAGTACTTC.

This clonotype was seen repeatedly, ten times or more. This chain connects TRBV9 to TRBJ1-2, with D possibly being TRBD1 (6 bases). Germline CDR1 SGDLS, CDR2 YYNGEE. V was pared by 0 bases and J by 8 bases, with 17 bases between. The CDR3 is 15 residues long. CDR3 sequence: CASSVEPSGAGGYTF. The CDR3 DNA follows: TGTGCCAGCAGCGTAGAGCCCTCAGGGGCCGGGGGCTACACCTTC.

This clonotype occurred many times. V and J are TRBV6-1 and TRBJ2-4; D perhaps matches TRBD2 (5 bases). V shed 4 bases and J shed 11 bases, with 9 bases lying between them. Germline assignment: CDR1 MNHNS and CDR2 SASEGT. This CDR3 spans 11 amino acids. The CDR3 sequence is CASSAGLFQYF. DNA of the CDR3: TGTGCCAGCAGTGCAGGACTTTTTCAGTACTTC.

CDR3 protein: CSAGPPGGVYEQYF. The CDR3 bases are TGCAGTGCTGGTCCGCCAGGGGGGGTCTACGAGCAGTACTTC. This chain joins TRBV20-1 and TRBJ2-7; D is perhaps TRBD1 or TRBD2 (7 bases each). V was cut by 5 bases and J by 3 bases, with 17 bases left in between. CDR1 is DFQATT, CDR2 SNEGSKA, per germline (reference sequence). The CDR3 length is 14 residues.